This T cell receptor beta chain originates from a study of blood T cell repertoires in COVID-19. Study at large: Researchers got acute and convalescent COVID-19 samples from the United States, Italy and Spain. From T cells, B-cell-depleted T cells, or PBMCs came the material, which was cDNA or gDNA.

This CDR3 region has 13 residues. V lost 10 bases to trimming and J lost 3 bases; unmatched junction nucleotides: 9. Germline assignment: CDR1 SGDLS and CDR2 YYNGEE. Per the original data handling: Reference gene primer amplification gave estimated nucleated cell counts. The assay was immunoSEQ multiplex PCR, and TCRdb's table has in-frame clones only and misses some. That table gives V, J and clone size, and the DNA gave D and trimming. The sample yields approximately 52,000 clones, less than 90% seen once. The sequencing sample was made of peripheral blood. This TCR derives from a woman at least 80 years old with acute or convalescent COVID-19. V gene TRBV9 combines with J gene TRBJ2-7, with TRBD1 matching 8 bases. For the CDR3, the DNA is TGTGCCCTTGGGACAGGAGAACTCTACGAGCAGTACTTC. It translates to CALGTGELYEQYF.